This T cell receptor (beta chain) stems from a study of cytomegalovirus exposure and HLA in healthy donors. Turning to the study itself: Findings of an earlier analysis included 110 million or so unique TCR beta sequences from 200 million or so T cells.

Of note for this clone: The antigen is unknown.

General study results and limits: Serostatus for CMV was the only available immune exposure information.

There are 14 residues in the CDR3. Germline V CDR1 and CDR2: WSHSY, SAAADI. The trim removed 6 bases at V and 5 bases at J, leaving 5 bases unmatched. The study ran its PCR with 60 Vbeta and 13 Jbeta primers. TCRdb keeps only in-frame clones here, not all; method: immunoSEQ multiplex PCR. The sample has under 250,000 clones; 82% are singletons. The sample comprised PBMCs. The TCR comes from a middle-aged man in good health and CMV-seropositive. This chain joins TRBV10-2 and TRBJ2-1; 9 nucleotides match TRBD2. The DNA of the CDR3 is TGCGCCAGCAGCCTGGGACTAGCCGACAATGAGCAGTTCTTC. Translation gives CASSLGLADNEQFF.